Each of the 29 T cell receptor beta chains below was sequenced from the same sample in a study of T cells in Graves' hyperthyroidism and ophthalmopathy. Amplified TCR beta CDR3 regions came from RNA transcripts. The study used the HTBI primer set for a first-round RT-PCR of the TCR CDR3. MiXCR was run by TCRdb on the multiplex PCR reads, yielding one entry per CDR3 protein. The sample holds approximately 510,000 distinct CDR3 sequences; 40% to 50% are singletons and the top ten take approximately 44%. Sequencing was carried out using peripheral blood or thyroid tissue (not recorded which). These receptor sequences come from an adult woman with Graves' disease, either hyperthyroidism or ophthalmopathy (not recorded which).

The genes are TRBV5-1 and TRBJ2-7, with a tentative D call TRBD2 (5 bases). The CDR3 covers 13 residues. CDR1 is SGHRS and CDR2 is YFSETQ in the germline V gene. Trimming took off 2 bases at V and 0 bases at J, with 6 bases between the two ends. The CDR3 DNA reads TGCGCCAGCAGCTTCCGGGACTCCTACGAGCAGTACTTC. The encoded protein is CASSFRDSYEQYF.

The genes are TRBV7-2 and TRBJ1-5; perhaps TRBD1 as D (5 bases). Trimming cost V 6 bases and J 9 bases, with 21 bases left between them. CDR3 length: 15 amino acids. Germline loops: CDR1 SGHTA, CDR2 FQGNSA. The CDR3 sequence is CASSLSRGIGRPQHF. In DNA, the CDR3 is TGTGCCAGCAGTTTGAGCCGGGGCATCGGTCGGCCCCAGCATTTT.

J is TRBJ2-3 and V is TRBV2; a weak D match, TRBD2 (6 bases). Between the trimmed V and J ends, which lost 7 bases and 5 bases, there was a span of 19 bases. Germline loops: CDR1 SNHLY, CDR2 FYNNEI. The CDR3 spans 15 residues. CDR3 sequence reads: CASMERADSVDTQYF. CDR3 nucleotides: TGTGCCAGCATGGAGCGGGCGGATAGTGTAGATACGCAGTATTTT. The whole variable domain, remainder taken from reference TRBV2 and TRBJ2-3, is EPEVTQTPSHQVTQMGQEVILRCVPISNHLYFYWYRQILGQKVEFLVSFYNNEISEKSEIFDDQFSVERPDGSNFTLKIRSTKLEDSAMYFCASMERADSVDTQYFGPGTRLTVL.

The V gene is TRBV24-1, the J gene TRBJ2-7; tentative D call: TRBD2 (6 bases). V lost 9 bases, J lost 0 bases, and 17 bases lay in between. The CDR3 runs 15 residues. Germline lookup yields CDR1 KGHDR and CDR2 SFDVKD. CDR3 sequence: CATEEGVGGSYEQYF. CDR3 nucleotide sequence: TGTGCCACCGAGGAGGGTGTCGGCGGCTCCTACGAGCAGTACTTC.

The rearrangement links TRBV29-1 to TRBJ1-1; D is ambiguous. The germline V and J ends were trimmed by 4 bases and 0 bases, with 9 bases remaining between them. Germline V gene data show CDR1 as SQVTM and CDR2 as ANQGSEA. The CDR3 has 13 amino acids. The CDR3 loop reads CSVGRKLNTEAFF. The CDR3 DNA follows: TGCAGCGTTGGCCGGAAATTGAACACTGAAGCTTTCTTT. The full variable domain, its missing parts supplied by reference TRBV29-1 and TRBJ1-1, is SAVISQKPSRDICQRGTSLTIQCQVDSQVTMMFWYRQQPGQSLTLIATANQGSEATYESGFVIDKFPISRPNLTFSTLTVSNMSPEDSSIYLCSVGRKLNTEAFFGQGTRLTVV.

On this clonotype itself: This may stem from a read error, because a much larger clone lies one nucleotide away. The gene calls are TRBV12-3 or TRBV12-4 and TRBJ1-5; D unclear. CDR3 size: 14 residues. The germline V and J ends were trimmed by 3 bases and 4 bases, with 10 bases remaining between them. CDR3 protein: CASSFLYSNQPQHF. The DNA of the CDR3 is TGTGCCAGCAGTTTTCTGTACAGTAATCAGCCCCAGCATTTT.

This rearrangement joins TRBV20-1 to TRBJ1-2, with D possibly matching TRBD1 (5 bases). V lost 4 bases and J 1 base, leaving 7 bases between the germline ends. The CDR3 has 12 amino acids. The germline V gene encodes CDR1 DFQATT and CDR2 SNEGSKA (reference sequence). The chain's CDR3 is CSAMTVNYGYTF. The DNA of the CDR3 is TGCAGTGCTATGACAGTTAACTATGGCTACACCTTC.

V gene TRBV10-3 combines with J gene TRBJ2-2; TRBD1 aligns across 9 bases. Looked up from germline, CDR1 is ENHRY and CDR2 is SYGVKD. V was clipped by 8 bases and J by 6 bases; unmatched bases: 10. The CDR3 loop spans 15 amino acids. CDR3 amino acids: CAISDRGEGPGELFF. The CDR3 bases are TGTGCCATCTCGGACAGGGGCGAAGGTCCCGGGGAGCTGTTTTTT.

This clonotype was seen a few times. The chain joins TRBV29-1 to TRBJ1-1; a possible D gene is TRBD1 (6 bases). The CDR3 is made up of 14 amino acids. From germline, CDR1 is SQVTM and CDR2 ANQGSEA. V lost 4 bases and J lost 0, with 12 bases in between. The DNA of the CDR3 is TGCAGCGTTGCCAGGACAGCTATGAACACTGAAGCTTTCTTT. Encoded protein: CSVARTAMNTEAFF.

This clonotype was recorded at least ten times. As DNA, the CDR3 is TGTGCCATCAGTGAGGGCCAGACTAGCGGGAGAGAGACCCAGTACTTC. Its translation: CAISEGQTSGRETQYF. The V gene is TRBV10-3, the J gene TRBJ2-5; the match to TRBD2 covers 12 bases. V gave up 2 bases and J gave up 4 bases; unmatched junction bases: 5. Germline V gives CDR1 ENHRY, CDR2 SYGVKD. The CDR3 has 16 amino acids.

This clonotype has at least ten counts. The CDR3 sequence is CASIQGSNSPLHF. CDR3 in DNA: TGTGCCAGTATCCAGGGCTCCAATTCACCCCTCCACTTT. The gene calls are TRBV19 and TRBJ1-6, with a tentative D call TRBD1 (5 bases). The germline gives CDR1 LNHDA, CDR2 SQIVND (reference sequence). With 7 bases removed from V and 7 bases from J, the gap between germline ends came to 11 bases. The CDR3 is made up of 13 amino acids.

The gene calls are TRBV7-2 and TRBJ1-2; D remains ambiguous. The CDR3 extends over 15 amino acids. The V gene lost 0 bases and the J gene lost 8 bases, with 16 bases spanning the gap. Germline values: CDR1 SGHTA, CDR2 FQGNSA. CDR3 sequence (DNA): TGTGCCAGCAGCTTAGCAGCTTTACTTTGGGTCGGCTACACCTTC. This codes for CASSLAALLWVGYTF.

This chain links TRBV10-3 with TRBJ1-5; tentatively, D is TRBD1 (5 bases). Germline-derived CDR1 and CDR2 are ENHRY and SYGVKD. The CDR3 sequence is 13 residues long. Trimming took 0 bases from V and 7 from J, leaving 7 bases between them. CDR3: CAISESGDQPQHF. The DNA of the CDR3 is TGTGCCATCAGTGAGTCTGGGGACCAGCCCCAGCATTTT.

This chain's CDR3 is CSVGYNTEAFF. The CDR3 coding sequence is TGCAGCGTGGGGTACAACACTGAAGCTTTCTTT. This chain links TRBV29-1 with TRBJ1-1; no clear D gene. This CDR3 region has 11 residues. V was pared by 6 bases and J by 2 bases, with 7 bases between. CDR1 and CDR2 from the germline V gene are SQVTM and ANQGSEA.

The gene calls are TRBV10-3 and TRBJ2-5; D possibly corresponds to TRBD1 (6 bases). Deletions cut 7 bases from V and 2 bases from J, with 11 bases between. Looked up from germline, CDR1 is ENHRY and CDR2 is SYGVKD. The CDR3 consists of 13 residues. The CDR3 loop is CAIKQDRQETQYF. CDR3 DNA: TGTGCCATCAAGCAGGACAGACAAGAGACCCAGTACTTC.

The CDR3 DNA reads as TGCGCCAGCAGCGCTCCGGGACAAATAGCTTTCTTT. Translation gives CASSAPGQIAFF. V gene TRBV5-1 combines with J gene TRBJ1-1, with D possibly TRBD1 on 6 matching bases. The ends were cut back, 4 bases at V and 10 bases at J, with 14 bases in the middle. Germline V gene data show CDR1 as SGHRS and CDR2 as YFSETQ. The CDR3 totals 12 residues.

This chain joins TRBV7-8 and TRBJ2-7; D uncertain. Germline V CDR1 and CDR2: SGHVS, FQNEAQ. This CDR3 is 12 amino acids long. V was cut by 5 bases and J by 5 bases, with 10 bases left in between. The CDR3 nucleotides read TGTGCCAGCAGCGCAGGACCAAACGAGCAGTACTTC. Its translation is CASSAGPNEQYF.

The chain employs TRBV29-1 and TRBJ2-5; 11 bases are shared with TRBD2. The junction had 6 bases not matched to a gene; V was cut back by 1 base and J by 2 bases. This CDR3 spans 16 amino acids. Looked up from germline, CDR1 is SQVTM and CDR2 is ANQGSEA. The CDR3 DNA sequence: TGCAGCGTTGAAGGGGCTAGCGGGAGGCCACAAGAGACCCAGTACTTC. It specifies CSVEGASGRPQETQYF.

This clonotype was counted at least ten times. This rearrangement joins TRBV12-3 or TRBV12-4 to TRBJ2-5; D possibly corresponds to TRBD1 (6 bases). V was shortened by 6 bases and J by 2 bases, with 19 bases between the two germline ends. The CDR3 has 16 residues. The CDR3: CASSDLPGHIQETQYF. The CDR3 coding sequence is TGTGCCAGCAGCGATCTCCCGGGACACATACAAGAGACCCAGTACTTC.

This clonotype appeared many times. The CDR3 reads CASSDPGISSEQYF. In DNA form, the CDR3 reads TGTGCCAGCAGTGATCCGGGGATTAGCAGCGAGCAGTACTTC. The V and J genes are TRBV25-1 and TRBJ2-7; weak D call: TRBD2 (5 bases). The CDR3 loop spans 14 amino acids. Trimming took 3 bases from V and 6 from J, leaving 15 bases between them. Germline V gene lookup returns CDR1 MGHDK and CDR2 SYGVNS.

This clonotype was detected ten times or more. The CDR3 here is CSVEVFTSQETQYF. The CDR3 DNA follows: TGCAGCGTTGAAGTTTTCACTAGCCAAGAGACCCAGTACTTC. The gene calls are TRBV29-1 and TRBJ2-5; D might be TRBD2 (5 bases). Germline V gene lookup returns CDR1 SQVTM and CDR2 ANQGSEA. Trimming shortened V by 1 base and J by 1 base, and 10 bases separated the two germline ends. The CDR3 has 14 amino acids. Complete variable domain (other parts from reference TRBV29-1 and TRBJ2-5): SAVISQKPSRDICQRGTSLTIQCQVDSQVTMMFWYRQQPGQSLTLIATANQGSEATYESGFVIDKFPISRPNLTFSTLTVSNMSPEDSSIYLCSVEVFTSQETQYFGPGTRLLVL.

This clonotype was counted at least ten times. The genes are TRBV2 and TRBJ2-5, with D possibly matching TRBD1 (5 bases). The V end lost 7 bases, the J end lost 5 bases, and 17 bases lay between the germline ends. The CDR3 length is 14 residues. Looked up from germline, CDR1 is SNHLY and CDR2 is FYNNEI. The CDR3 sequence is CASNMEQGYETQYF. As DNA, the CDR3 is TGTGCCAGCAATATGGAGCAGGGTTATGAGACCCAGTACTTC.

The rearrangement links TRBV5-6 to TRBJ1-1; 8 bases are a match to TRBD1. Germline assignment: CDR1 SGHDT and CDR2 YYEEEE. J gave up 5 bases and V 5 bases, and 11 bases lay outside the gene matches. This CDR3 spans 15 amino acids. The CDR3, as DNA: TGTGCCAGCAGGTTCCTCGGACAGGGAGGAACTGAAGCTTTCTTT. This sequence encodes CASRFLGQGGTEAFF.

This clonotype was detected many times. The chain links TRBV27 to TRBJ2-5, with D hard to call. CDR1 and CDR2 from the germline V gene are MNHEY and SMNVEV (reference sequence). V shed 8 bases and J shed 4 bases, with 14 bases lying between them. The CDR3 loop spans 13 amino acids. The CDR3 sequence is CASAGWAGETQYF. CDR3 in DNA: TGTGCCAGCGCCGGATGGGCCGGAGAGACCCAGTACTTC.

The sample holds many counts of this clonotype. With a much larger clone just one base away, this may be a read error. The genes are TRBV2 and TRBJ2-7; TRBD1 or TRBD2 may be the D gene (5 bases each). V lost 6 bases to trimming and J lost 3 bases, with 9 bases between them. The germline CDR1 and CDR2 sequences are SNHLY and FYNNEI. The CDR3 runs 12 residues. CDR3 DNA sequence: TGTGCCAGCAGCAGGGAGAACTACGAGCAGTACTTC. Translation: CASSRENYEQYF.

CDR3 sequence: CASSHRDRAFGGYTF. The CDR3 coding sequence is TGTGCCAGCAGCCACCGGGACAGGGCATTTGGCGGCTACACCTTC. The chain recombines TRBV7-9 with TRBJ1-2; 9 nucleotides align to TRBD1. This CDR3 region has 15 residues. Germline CDR1 is SEHNR and CDR2 is FQNEAQ (reference sequence). V trimming: 5 bases; J trimming: 8 bases; junction bases outside the gene matches: 12.

The chain carries TRBV7-2 and TRBJ2-2; 10 nucleotides match TRBD2. Per the germline V gene, CDR1 is SGHTA and CDR2 is FQGNSA. This CDR3 comprises 16 residues. The V and J ends lost 5 bases and 3 bases, in that order; junction bases with no gene match: 6. The CDR3 reads CASSPVAGGDTGELFF. CDR3 nucleotides: TGTGCCAGCAGCCCTGTAGCGGGAGGCGACACCGGGGAGCTGTTTTTT.

This chain uses TRBV7-8 with TRBJ2-7; D is perhaps TRBD1 (6 bases). Trimming left V 2 bases short and J 4 bases short, with 15 bases between. Germline lookup yields CDR1 SGHVS and CDR2 FQNEAQ. CDR3 length: 15 amino acids. CDR3 region: CASSLRGRPEYEQYF. The CDR3 nucleotides read TGTGCCAGCAGCTTAAGGGGGAGACCAGAGTACGAGCAGTACTTC.

This rearrangement joins TRBV10-3 to TRBJ2-5; tentative D call: TRBD2 (6 bases). The CDR3 sequence is 14 residues long. V lost 4 bases and J lost 5, with 14 bases in between. CDR1 and CDR2 from the germline V gene are ENHRY and SYGVKD. This CDR3 reads CAISGKGRSETQYF. CDR3 DNA sequence: TGTGCCATCAGTGGTAAAGGGAGGAGTGAGACCCAGTACTTC.